Following are 15 T cell receptor beta chains from one sample sequenced in a study of cytomegalovirus exposure and HLA in healthy donors. This PCR relied on a set of 60 Vbeta primers and 13 Jbeta primers. Profiled with immunoSEQ multiplex PCR; TCRdb holds only in-frame clones, not every one. The sample comprises tens of thousands of clones, less than 85% of which are singletons, and roughly 2.6% rests with the top ten. Source material: PBMCs. The receptors stem from a woman aged 50 to 60 in good health and CMV-seronegative.

The rearrangement uses TRBV19 and TRBJ2-1; no clear D gene. From germline, CDR1 is LNHDA and CDR2 SQIVND (reference sequence). V was cut by 3 bases and J by 5 bases, with 5 bases left in between. The CDR3 covers 12 residues. The CDR3 DNA reads as TGTGCCAGTAGTATGTCGGACAATGAGCAGTTCTTC. Its protein is CASSMSDNEQFF.

This chain connects TRBV4-3 to TRBJ2-5, with 10 bases that match TRBD2. The germline CDR1 and CDR2 sequences are LGHNA and YSLEER. J lost 0 bases, V lost 0 bases, and 7 bases had no gene match. The CDR3 consists of 18 residues. CDR3 in amino acids: CASSQDWLAGEYQETQYF. CDR3 in DNA: TGCGCCAGCAGCCAAGATTGGCTAGCGGGGGAGTACCAAGAGACCCAGTACTTC.

This chain links TRBV4-1 with TRBJ2-7; 7 bases are a match to TRBD1. Per germline, CDR1 MGHRA and CDR2 YSYEKL. The CDR3 has 14 residues. V lost 3 bases to trimming and J lost 0 bases; unmatched junction nucleotides: 2. CDR3 DNA: TGCGCCAGCAGCCACGACAGGGTCTCCTACGAGCAGTACGTC. Translated, it gives CASSHDRVSYEQYV.

This clone appeared once. V gene TRBV20-1 combines with J gene TRBJ2-1; no reliable D call. Looked up from germline, CDR1 is DFQATT and CDR2 is SNEGSKA (reference sequence). This CDR3 contains 11 residues. V was trimmed by 8 bases and J by 2 bases, leaving 7 bases between them. The CDR3 nucleotides read TGCAGTTCGAGCCCCTACAATGAGCAGTTCTTC. This translates into CSSSPYNEQFF.

This rearrangement joins TRBV14 to TRBJ1-1, with 8 bases identical to TRBD1. CDR1 and CDR2 from the germline V gene are SGHDN and FVKESK. This CDR3 is 17 amino acids long. V gave up 0 bases and J gave up 10 bases; unmatched junction bases: 16. CDR3 nucleotides: TGTGCCAGCAGCCAAGATGGGACGACAGGGGTACTGCGGGGAGCTTTCTTT. It translates to CASSQDGTTGVLRGAFF.

The rearrangement uses TRBV6-1 and TRBJ1-2, with D perhaps TRBD1 (5 bases). V was cut by 2 bases and J by 8 bases, with 9 bases left in between. From germline, CDR1 is MNHNS and CDR2 SASEGT. The CDR3 loop spans 12 amino acids. The CDR3 region is CASSEWGDGYTF. The CDR3 DNA reads as TGTGCCAGCAGTGAATGGGGGGACGGCTACACCTTC.

In this sample, this clone turned up once. The rearrangement joins TRBV10-3 to TRBJ2-1; 9 nucleotides line up with TRBD2. Looked up from germline, CDR1 is ENHRY and CDR2 is SYGVKD. The CDR3 covers 15 residues. J gave up 6 bases and V 7 bases, and 10 bases lay outside the gene matches. This CDR3 reads CAITPGLAGSNEQFF. The CDR3 nucleotides are TGTGCCATCACCCCCGGGCTAGCGGGAAGCAATGAGCAGTTCTTC.

The chain is built from TRBV7-9 and TRBJ2-7; D call uncertain. This CDR3 is built from 12 residues. V lost 6 bases and J 7 bases, leaving 13 bases between the germline ends. Per the germline V gene, CDR1 is SEHNR and CDR2 is FQNEAQ (reference sequence). The CDR3 sequence is CASSSGYREQYF. The CDR3 nucleotides are TGTGCCAGCAGTTCAGGTTATCGGGAGCAGTACTTC.

CDR3 loop: CASSKYEGGAFF. The CDR3 nucleotides are TGTGCCAGCAGCAAATACGAAGGGGGCGCTTTCTTT. The genes are TRBV9 and TRBJ1-1, with TRBD1 matching 7 bases. The trim removed 4 bases at V and 11 bases at J, leaving 8 bases unmatched. The CDR3 totals 12 residues. CDR1 is SGDLS, CDR2 YYNGEE, per germline.

The sample holds a few counts of this clone. The chain uses TRBV4-1 and TRBJ2-7; 8 bases are a match to TRBD2. The germline V gene encodes CDR1 MGHRA and CDR2 YSYEKL. CDR3 length equals 17 residues. Trimming cost V 3 bases and J 1 base; bases outside gene matches: 11. In DNA, the CDR3 is TGCGCCAGCAGCCAGCCCGCTGAGGCTAGCGGGTCCTACGAGCAGTACTTC. Protein: CASSQPAEASGSYEQYF.

This clone was counted a single time. The V call is TRBV19, the J call TRBJ2-3, with D possibly TRBD1 on 6 matching bases. The CDR3 contains 17 residues. The V end was cut by 1 base, the J end by 1 base, with 15 bases between. Germline V gene sequence: CDR1 LNHDA, CDR2 SQIVND (reference sequence). CDR3 nucleotide sequence: TGTGCCAGTAGTATAGTATTAGGGGGTCGTGGCACAGATACGCAGTATTTT. It translates to CASSIVLGGRGTDTQYF.

This clone showed up just once. This sequence joins TRBV5-8 and TRBJ1-2; possible D gene TRBD1, 6 bases. The CDR3 is 14 residues long. The germline V and J ends were trimmed by 6 bases and 0 bases, with 12 bases remaining between them. The germline V gene encodes CDR1 SGHTS and CDR2 YDEGEE. The CDR3 DNA reads as TGTGCCAGCAACCTGAGGACAGCTAACTATGGCTACACCTTC. This sequence encodes CASNLRTANYGYTF.

V gene TRBV2 combines with J gene TRBJ2-1, with D possibly TRBD1 on 6 matching bases. The V end was cut by 7 bases, the J end by 4 bases, with 17 bases between. This CDR3 has 15 residues. Germline assignment: CDR1 SNHLY and CDR2 FYNNEI. CDR3 in DNA: TGTGCCAGCAAAATACAGGGTCCCTTATACAATGAGCAGTTCTTC. Translating it yields CASKIQGPLYNEQFF.

The J gene is TRBJ2-1, the V gene TRBV10-3, with TRBD1 matching 11 bases. The CDR3 is 15 residues long. Germline trimming cut 6 bases from V and 6 bases from J; bases unmatched to any gene: 7. CDR1 and CDR2 (germline): ENHRY, SYGVKD. CDR3 region: CAISPGTGGINEQFF. The DNA for the CDR3 is TGTGCCATCAGCCCCGGGACAGGGGGAATCAATGAGCAGTTCTTC.

This clone appeared a few times. The chain employs TRBV6-1 and TRBJ2-3, with 11 bases that match TRBD2. Germline V gives CDR1 MNHNS, CDR2 SASEGT. With 6 bases clipped from V and 4 bases from J, the junction kept 6 bases outside the gene matches. This CDR3 is built from 15 residues. The CDR3 DNA is TGTGCCAGCAGGGAGGGACTAGCGGCCCCAGATACGCAGTATTTT. Residues: CASREGLAAPDTQYF.